These 19 T cell receptor beta chains were all obtained from the same sample, sequenced in a study of long-term antiretroviral therapy in people with HIV. The assay, immunoSEQ v3.0, was run at survey level. Produced via immunoSEQ multiplex PCR; TCRdb's table is partial and in-frame only. Seen here are 14,000 or so clones, roughly 77% observed once, and the top ten hold 25% to 30%. The source was unsorted PBMCs, collected 3.1 years after starting antiretroviral therapy. The receptors were gathered from a man aged 40-55 years with HIV.

The rearrangement uses TRBV7-9 and TRBJ2-7; unclear D gene. This CDR3 contains 16 residues. CDR1 and CDR2 from the germline V gene are SEHNR and FQNEAQ (reference sequence). V was trimmed by 5 bases and J by 0 bases, leaving 17 bases between them. The CDR3 coding sequence is TGTGCCAGCAGCCCCCCCCAACAGCGCAGCTCCTACGAGCAGTACTTC. This sequence encodes CASSPPQQRSSYEQYF.

The chain is built from TRBV10-1 and TRBJ1-2; TRBD1 is a possible D gene (5 bases). CDR3 size: 17 residues. Germline assignment: CDR1 WNHNN and CDR2 SYGVQD (reference sequence). V was clipped by 11 bases and J by 5 bases, with 30 bases between them. CDR3 DNA: TGCGCCGGCTATTGTCCAGGGTACAAGGGAAATTTATATGGCTACACCTTC. This encodes CAGYCPGYKGNLYGYTF.

The gene calls are TRBV4-1 and TRBJ2-6; D remains unclear. With 1 base removed from V and 4 bases from J, the gap between germline ends came to 11 bases. This CDR3 is built from 16 residues. Per the germline V gene, CDR1 is MGHRA and CDR2 is YSYEKL. CDR3 protein: CASSQGPDPGANVLTF. The CDR3 nucleotides read TGCGCCAGCAGCCAAGGCCCGGATCCCGGGGCCAACGTCCTGACTTTC.

The chain has TRBV9 and TRBJ2-7, with D unclear. The CDR3 runs 14 residues. Trimming took off 0 bases at V and 0 bases at J, with 7 bases between the two ends. Germline CDR1 is SGDLS and CDR2 is YYNGEE. The CDR3 coding sequence is TGTGCCAGCAGCGTAGTAGGCAGCTCCTACGAGCAGTACTTC. Translated: CASSVVGSSYEQYF.

The gene calls are TRBV28 and TRBJ2-5; D is perhaps TRBD1 (6 bases). The CDR3 is made up of 17 amino acids. Trimming took 4 bases from V and 1 from J, leaving 19 bases between them. Germline V gene lookup returns CDR1 MDHEN and CDR2 SYDVKM. The CDR3 region is CASSSLPWGRLQETQYF. The CDR3 DNA follows: TGTGCCAGCAGTTCCCTCCCATGGGGGCGACTCCAAGAGACCCAGTACTTC.

V is TRBV27 and J is TRBJ2-5, with 12 nucleotides matching TRBD2. Germline V gene lookup returns CDR1 MNHEY and CDR2 SMNVEV (reference sequence). This CDR3 contains 18 residues. V shed 6 bases and J 4 bases; nucleotides not matched to a gene: 15. CDR3 region: CASSPSGGARVVGETQYF. CDR3 DNA sequence: TGTGCCAGCAGCCCTAGCGGGGGGGCCAGGGTCGTAGGAGAGACCCAGTACTTC.

This clone appeared once. The CDR3 DNA reads TGTGCCAGCAGCTTGGGGACGGCGAGCGGGGGTATAGACAATGAGCAGTTCTTC. Translation: CASSLGTASGGIDNEQFF. The chain uses TRBV5-6 and TRBJ2-1; 8 bases align to TRBD2. Unmatched junction bases numbered 13, after V lost 0 bases and J lost 5 bases. The germline V gene has CDR1 SGHDT and CDR2 YYEEEE. The CDR3 contains 18 residues.

The sample holds one count of this clone. CDR3 loop: CASSYQGDPSTDTQYF. DNA of the CDR3: TGTGCCAGCAGTTATCAGGGGGACCCTAGCACAGATACGCAGTATTTT. V and J are TRBV27 and TRBJ2-3; 7 bases are shared with TRBD1. V lost 4 bases and J lost 0; bases outside the gene matches: 7. CDR1 is MNHEY and CDR2 is SMNVEV in the germline V gene (reference sequence). The CDR3 has 16 residues.

This clone was recorded once. The chain employs TRBV10-2 and TRBJ1-6; D is ambiguous. V lost 6 bases and J 0 bases, leaving 6 bases between the germline ends. The CDR3 has 14 amino acids. Germline CDR1 and CDR2: WSHSY and SAAADI. The CDR3 sequence: CASSSDSYNSPLHF. The CDR3 DNA sequence: TGCGCCAGCAGCTCGGACTCCTATAATTCACCCCTCCACTTT.

V is TRBV13 and J is TRBJ1-4; 10 bases map to TRBD1. Germline V CDR1 and CDR2: PRHDT, FYEKMQ (reference sequence). Germline trimming cut 0 bases from V and 11 bases from J; bases unmatched to any gene: 6. CDR3 length equals 15 residues. The CDR3 region is CASSLGGTGDRKLFF. CDR3 DNA sequence: TGTGCCAGCAGCTTAGGGGGGACAGGGGATCGGAAACTGTTTTTT.

V gene TRBV5-1 combines with J gene TRBJ2-3; D remains unclear. Germline values: CDR1 SGHRS, CDR2 YFSETQ. CDR3 size: 14 residues. The V end lost 0 bases, the J end lost 2 bases, and 7 bases lay between the germline ends. The CDR3 here is CASSLAGPTDTQYF. CDR3 in DNA: TGCGCCAGCAGCTTGGCCGGTCCCACAGATACGCAGTATTTT.

CDR3 residues: CASSLYGEETQYF. The CDR3 coding sequence is TGCGCCAGCAGCTTGTATGGAGAAGAGACCCAGTACTTC. This chain uses TRBV5-1 with TRBJ2-5; D is unresolved. The V end lost 1 base, the J end lost 3 bases, and 7 bases lay between the germline ends. CDR1 and CDR2 from the germline V gene are SGHRS and YFSETQ. The CDR3 extends over 13 amino acids.

This clone showed up just a few times. The V gene is TRBV5-6, the J gene TRBJ2-7; possible D gene TRBD1, 5 bases. CDR3 length equals 16 residues. Germline values: CDR1 SGHDT, CDR2 YYEEEE. The V and J ends lost 4 bases and 9 bases respectively, with 26 bases between them. The CDR3 DNA sequence: TGTGCCAGCAGCGCCACTACGGTAGGGGCTTGGCAGGGGCAGTACTTC. This gives the protein CASSATTVGAWQGQYF.

J is TRBJ1-2 and V is TRBV19, with D possibly being TRBD1 (5 bases). Trimming cost V 1 base and J 1 base, with 10 bases left between them. The CDR3 sequence is 15 residues long. CDR1 LNHDA and CDR2 SQIVND come from the germline V gene (reference sequence). The CDR3: CASSIAATVNYGYTF. CDR3 nucleotide sequence: TGTGCCAGTAGTATAGCCGCGACAGTTAACTATGGCTACACCTTC.

The rearrangement joins TRBV5-1 to TRBJ1-2; D is perhaps TRBD1 (6 bases). CDR1 and CDR2 from the germline V gene are SGHRS and YFSETQ. Trimming stripped 1 base from V and 6 bases from J, with 10 bases between. The CDR3 covers 13 residues. The CDR3 bases are TGCGCCAGCAGCTTGAACAGGGAGGATGGCTACACCTTC. Translating it yields CASSLNREDGYTF.

V usage is TRBV29-1 and J usage is TRBJ1-1; TRBD1 agrees at 7 bases. Germline assignment: CDR1 SQVTM and CDR2 ANQGSEA. The V segment lost 6 bases and the J segment 4 bases; nucleotides outside the gene matches: 20. The CDR3 runs to 17 residues. This CDR3 reads CSVSRQGSYGRGTEAFF. The CDR3 DNA follows: TGCAGCGTCTCCAGACAGGGAAGTTACGGGCGAGGCACTGAAGCTTTCTTT.

V is TRBV5-4 and J is TRBJ2-7; D might be TRBD1 (6 bases). Germline CDR1 SGHNT, CDR2 YYREEE (reference sequence). The CDR3 loop spans 13 amino acids. Trimming pared 2 bases from V and 1 base from J, leaving 7 bases between. The CDR3, as DNA: TGTGCCAGCAGCTTAAGGGGGTCCTACGAGCAGTACTTC. This codes for CASSLRGSYEQYF.

The CDR3 loop is CASSLGDTEAFF. The DNA for the CDR3 is TGTGCCAGCAGCTTGGGCGACACTGAAGCTTTCTTT. The rearrangement links TRBV11-1 to TRBJ1-1; D gene unclear. Per germline, CDR1 SGHAT and CDR2 FQDESV (reference sequence). Trimming took 3 bases from V and 3 from J, leaving 5 bases between them. The CDR3 runs to 12 residues.

The chain links TRBV4-1 to TRBJ1-5; weak D call: TRBD1 (5 bases). Trimming took 0 bases from V and 7 from J, leaving 7 bases between them. CDR1 is MGHRA and CDR2 is YSYEKL in the germline V gene. The CDR3 has 13 amino acids. For the CDR3, the DNA is TGCGCCAGCAGCCAAGATCCAGGGCAGCCCCAGCATTTT. Translation: CASSQDPGQPQHF.